This T cell receptor (beta chain) was sequenced for a study of blood T cell repertoires in COVID-19. Study-wide context: Some COVID-19 samples were acute and others convalescent; all came from the United States, Italy and Spain. PBMCs, B-cell-depleted T cells, or T cells provided the cDNA or gDNA that made up the material.

In the authors' workflow: Amplified reference gene primers provided the basis for estimating nucleated cell counts. Repertoires were generated with immunoSEQ multiplex PCR, while TCRdb's copy carries only in-frame clones and drops some. V, J and clone size are taken as reported in that table, and D and trimming were inferred from the DNA itself. The sample holds around 320,000 clones, around 89% seen once. The CDR3 loop spans 14 amino acids. The germline V gene encodes CDR1 SGHVS and CDR2 FNYEAQ. The ends were cut back, 1 base at V and 2 bases at J, with 6 bases in the middle. The sample comprised peripheral blood. The TCR originated in a woman aged 30 to 39 who had recovered from COVID-19. V is TRBV7-6 and J is TRBJ1-3; perhaps TRBD1 as D (5 bases). CDR3 in amino acids: CASSLEGTGNTIYF. Written as DNA, the CDR3 is TGTGCCAGCAGCTTAGAGGGGACTGGAAACACCATATATTTT.